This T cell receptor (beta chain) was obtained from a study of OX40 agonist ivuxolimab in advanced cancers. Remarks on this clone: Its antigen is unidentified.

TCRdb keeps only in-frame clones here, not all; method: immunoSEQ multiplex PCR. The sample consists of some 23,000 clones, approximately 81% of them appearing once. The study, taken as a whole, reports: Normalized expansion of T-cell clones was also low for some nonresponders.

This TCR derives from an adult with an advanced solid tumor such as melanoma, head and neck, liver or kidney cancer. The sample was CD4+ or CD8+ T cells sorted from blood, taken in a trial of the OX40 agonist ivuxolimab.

CDR3 loop: CASSDVPRGGGADTQYF. The CDR3 nucleotides are TGTGCCAGCAGTGACGTCCCGCGTGGGGGAGGGGCAGATACGCAGTATTTT. The rearrangement joins TRBV6-1 to TRBJ2-3; TRBD2 matches at 7 bases. In germline, CDR1 is MNHNS, CDR2 SASEGT. Unmatched junction bases numbered 13, after V lost 3 bases and J lost 4 bases. The CDR3 has 17 amino acids.